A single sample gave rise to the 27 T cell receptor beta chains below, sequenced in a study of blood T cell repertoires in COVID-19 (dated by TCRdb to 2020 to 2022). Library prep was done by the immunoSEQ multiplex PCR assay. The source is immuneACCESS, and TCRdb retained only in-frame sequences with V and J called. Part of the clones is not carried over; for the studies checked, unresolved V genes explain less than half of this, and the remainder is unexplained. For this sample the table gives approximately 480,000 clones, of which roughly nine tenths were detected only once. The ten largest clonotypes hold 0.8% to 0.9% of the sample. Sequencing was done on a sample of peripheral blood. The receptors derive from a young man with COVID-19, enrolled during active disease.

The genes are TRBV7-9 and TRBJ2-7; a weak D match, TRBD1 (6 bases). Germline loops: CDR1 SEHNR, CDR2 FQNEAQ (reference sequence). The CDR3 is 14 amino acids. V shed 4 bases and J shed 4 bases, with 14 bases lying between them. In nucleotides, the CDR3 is TGTGCCAGCAGCTCCTCAGGGGTATGGTACGAGCAGTACTTC. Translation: CASSSSGVWYEQYF.

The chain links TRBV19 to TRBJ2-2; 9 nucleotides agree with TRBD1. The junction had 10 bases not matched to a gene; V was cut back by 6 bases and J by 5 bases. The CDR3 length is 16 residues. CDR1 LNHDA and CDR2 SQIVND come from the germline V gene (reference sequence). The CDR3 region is CASSLLPGTGTGELFF. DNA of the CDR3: TGTGCCAGTAGCCTCCTTCCCGGGACAGGGACCGGGGAGCTGTTTTTT.

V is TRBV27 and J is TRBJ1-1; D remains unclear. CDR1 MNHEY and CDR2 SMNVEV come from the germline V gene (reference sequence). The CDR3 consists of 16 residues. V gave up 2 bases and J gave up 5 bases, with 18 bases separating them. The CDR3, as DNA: TGTGCCAGCAGTTTAGGGTCGCGGGCCCTAAAGACTGAAGCTTTCTTT. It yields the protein CASSLGSRALKTEAFF.

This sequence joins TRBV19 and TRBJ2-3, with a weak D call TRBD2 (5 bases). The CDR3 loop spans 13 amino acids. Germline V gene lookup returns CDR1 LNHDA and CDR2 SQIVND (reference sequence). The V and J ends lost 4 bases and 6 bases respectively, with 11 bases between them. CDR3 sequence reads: CASSTSGSDTQYF. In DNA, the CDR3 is TGTGCCAGTAGTACATCGGGGTCCGATACGCAGTATTTT.

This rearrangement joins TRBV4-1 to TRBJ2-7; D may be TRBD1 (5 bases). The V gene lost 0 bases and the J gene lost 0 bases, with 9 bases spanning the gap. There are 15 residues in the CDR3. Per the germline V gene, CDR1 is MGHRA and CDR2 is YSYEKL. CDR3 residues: CASSQDAQGSYEQYF. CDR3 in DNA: TGCGCCAGCAGCCAAGATGCCCAGGGCTCCTACGAGCAGTACTTC.

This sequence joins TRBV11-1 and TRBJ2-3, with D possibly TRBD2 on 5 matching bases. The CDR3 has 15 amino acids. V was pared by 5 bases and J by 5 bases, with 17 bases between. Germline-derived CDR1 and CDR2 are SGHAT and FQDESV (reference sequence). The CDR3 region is CASSLTPGLGDTQYF. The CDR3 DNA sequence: TGTGCCAGCAGCCTAACCCCGGGGTTGGGAGATACGCAGTATTTT.

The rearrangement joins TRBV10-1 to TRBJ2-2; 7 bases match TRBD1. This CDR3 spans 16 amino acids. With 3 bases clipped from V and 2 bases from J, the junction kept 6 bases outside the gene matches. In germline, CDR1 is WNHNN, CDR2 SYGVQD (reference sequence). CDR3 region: CASSDKGGVNTGELFF. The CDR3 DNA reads TGCGCCAGCAGTGATAAAGGGGGCGTAAACACCGGGGAGCTGTTTTTT.

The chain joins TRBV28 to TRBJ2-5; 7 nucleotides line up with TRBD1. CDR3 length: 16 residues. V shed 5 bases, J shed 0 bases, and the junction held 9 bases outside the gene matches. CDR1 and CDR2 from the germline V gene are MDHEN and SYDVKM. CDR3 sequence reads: CASSLLGDRDQETQYF. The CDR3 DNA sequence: TGTGCCAGCAGTCTCCTGGGCGACAGGGACCAAGAGACCCAGTACTTC.

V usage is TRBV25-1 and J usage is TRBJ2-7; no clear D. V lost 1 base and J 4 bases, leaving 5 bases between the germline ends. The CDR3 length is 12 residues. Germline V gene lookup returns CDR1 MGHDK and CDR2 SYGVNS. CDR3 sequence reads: CASSESIYEQYF. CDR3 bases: TGTGCCAGCAGTGAATCAATTTACGAGCAGTACTTC.

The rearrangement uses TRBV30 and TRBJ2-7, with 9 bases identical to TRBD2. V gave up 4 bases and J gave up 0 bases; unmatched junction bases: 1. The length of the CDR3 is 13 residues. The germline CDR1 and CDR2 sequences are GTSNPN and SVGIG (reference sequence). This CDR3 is CAWIAGASYEQYF. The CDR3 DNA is TGTGCCTGGATAGCGGGGGCCTCCTACGAGCAGTACTTC.

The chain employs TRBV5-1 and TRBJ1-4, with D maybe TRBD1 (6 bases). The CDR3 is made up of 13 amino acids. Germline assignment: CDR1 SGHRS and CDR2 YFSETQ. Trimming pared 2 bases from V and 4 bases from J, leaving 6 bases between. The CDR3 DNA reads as TGCGCCAGCAGCTTAGGGGGTAATGAAAAACTGTTTTTT. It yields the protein CASSLGGNEKLFF.

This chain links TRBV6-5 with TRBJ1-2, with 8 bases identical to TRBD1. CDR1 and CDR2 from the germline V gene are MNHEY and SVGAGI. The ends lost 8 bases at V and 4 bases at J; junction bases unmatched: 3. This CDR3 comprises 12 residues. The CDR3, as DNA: TGTGCCAGCGGCGGGACAGGCTATGGCTACACCTTC. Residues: CASGGTGYGYTF.

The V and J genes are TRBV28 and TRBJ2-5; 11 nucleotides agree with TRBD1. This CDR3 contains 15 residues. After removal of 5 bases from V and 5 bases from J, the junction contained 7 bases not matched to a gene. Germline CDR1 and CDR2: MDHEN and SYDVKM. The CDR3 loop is CASSDWTGGTETQYF. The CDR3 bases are TGTGCCAGCAGTGACTGGACAGGGGGCACGGAGACCCAGTACTTC.

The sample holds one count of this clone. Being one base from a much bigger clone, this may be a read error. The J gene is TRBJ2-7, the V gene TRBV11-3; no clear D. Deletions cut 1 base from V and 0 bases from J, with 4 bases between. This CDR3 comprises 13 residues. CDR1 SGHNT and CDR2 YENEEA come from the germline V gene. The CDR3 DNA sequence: TGTGCCAGCAGCTTAGCGAGCTCCTACGAGCAGTACTTC. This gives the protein CASSLASSYEQYF. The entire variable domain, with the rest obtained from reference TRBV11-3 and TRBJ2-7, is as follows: EAGVVQSPRYKIIEKKQPVAFWCNPISGHNTLYWYLQNLGQGPELLIRYENEEAVDDSQLPKDRFSAERLKGVDSTLKIQPAELGDSAVYLCASSLASSYEQYFGPGTRLTVT.

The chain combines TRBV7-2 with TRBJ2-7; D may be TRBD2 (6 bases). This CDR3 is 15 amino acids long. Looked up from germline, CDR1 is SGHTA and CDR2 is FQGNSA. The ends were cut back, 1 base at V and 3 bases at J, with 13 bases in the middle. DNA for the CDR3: TGTGCCAGCAGCTTAGTGTGGGACTCATACTACGAGCAGTACTTC. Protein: CASSLVWDSYYEQYF.

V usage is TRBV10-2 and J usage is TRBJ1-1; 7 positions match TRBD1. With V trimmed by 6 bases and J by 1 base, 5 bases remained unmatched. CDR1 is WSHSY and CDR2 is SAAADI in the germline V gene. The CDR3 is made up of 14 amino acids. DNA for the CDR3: TGCGCCAGCAGGATGCAGGGGGGGAACACTGAAGCTTTCTTT. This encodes CASRMQGGNTEAFF.

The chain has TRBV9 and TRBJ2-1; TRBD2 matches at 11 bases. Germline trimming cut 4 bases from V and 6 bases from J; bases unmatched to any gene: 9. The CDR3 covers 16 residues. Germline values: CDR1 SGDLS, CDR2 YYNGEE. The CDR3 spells CASSSRGLAGLNEQFF. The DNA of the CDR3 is TGTGCCAGCAGCTCCCGAGGACTAGCGGGTCTCAATGAGCAGTTCTTC.

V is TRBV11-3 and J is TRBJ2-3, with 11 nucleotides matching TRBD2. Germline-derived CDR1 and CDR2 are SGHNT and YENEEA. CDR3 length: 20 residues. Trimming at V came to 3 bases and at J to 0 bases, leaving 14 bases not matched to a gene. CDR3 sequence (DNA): TGTGCCAGCAGCTTCCACAGACTAGCGGGGTCCGTATACAGCACAGATACGCAGTATTTT. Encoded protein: CASSFHRLAGSVYSTDTQYF.

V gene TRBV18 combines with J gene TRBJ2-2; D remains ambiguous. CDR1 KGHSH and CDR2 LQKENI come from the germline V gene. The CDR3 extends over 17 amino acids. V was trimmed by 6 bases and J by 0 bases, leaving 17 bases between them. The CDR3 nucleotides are TGTGCCAGCTCCTCCTCGATCAGTATTGCGAACACCGGGGAGCTGTTTTTT. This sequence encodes CASSSSISIANTGELFF.

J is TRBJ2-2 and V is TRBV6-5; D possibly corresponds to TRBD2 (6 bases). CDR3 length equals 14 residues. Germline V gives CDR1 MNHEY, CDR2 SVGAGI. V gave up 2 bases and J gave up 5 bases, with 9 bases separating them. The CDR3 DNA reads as TGTGCCAGCAGTTACCAGGCGGGGACCGGGGAGCTGTTTTTT. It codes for CASSYQAGTGELFF.

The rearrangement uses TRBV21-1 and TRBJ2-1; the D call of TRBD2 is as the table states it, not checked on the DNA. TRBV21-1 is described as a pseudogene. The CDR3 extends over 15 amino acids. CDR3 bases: TGTGCCAGCAGCCCCCCGGGGAGCTCCTACAATGAGCAGTTCTTC. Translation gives CASSPPGSSYNEQFF.

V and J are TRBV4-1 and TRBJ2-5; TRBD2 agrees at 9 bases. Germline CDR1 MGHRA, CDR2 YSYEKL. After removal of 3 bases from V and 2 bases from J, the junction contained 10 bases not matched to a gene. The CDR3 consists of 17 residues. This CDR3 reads CASSHLPPSGKQETQYF. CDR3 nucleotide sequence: TGCGCCAGCAGCCACCTACCACCTAGCGGGAAGCAAGAGACCCAGTACTTC.

The CDR3: CASRLPTGGYTF. The CDR3 DNA reads as TGTGCCAGCAGGCTACCAACAGGTGGCTACACCTTC. The rearrangement joins TRBV9 to TRBJ1-2; tentative D call: TRBD1 (5 bases). V lost 5 bases and J lost 7, with 12 bases in between. This CDR3 is built from 12 residues. From germline, CDR1 is SGDLS and CDR2 YYNGEE.

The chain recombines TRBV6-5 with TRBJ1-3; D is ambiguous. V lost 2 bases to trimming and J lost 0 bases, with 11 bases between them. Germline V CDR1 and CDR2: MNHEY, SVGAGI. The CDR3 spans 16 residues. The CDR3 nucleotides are TGTGCCAGCAGTTACAATCAACAGAGCTCTGGAAACACCATATATTTT. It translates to CASSYNQQSSGNTIYF.

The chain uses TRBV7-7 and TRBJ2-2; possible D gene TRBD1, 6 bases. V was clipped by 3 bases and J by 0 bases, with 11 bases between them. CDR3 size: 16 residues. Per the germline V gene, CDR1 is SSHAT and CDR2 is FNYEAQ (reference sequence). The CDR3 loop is CASSFWDTSNTGELFF. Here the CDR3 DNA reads TGTGCCAGCAGCTTTTGGGACACTTCGAACACCGGGGAGCTGTTTTTT.

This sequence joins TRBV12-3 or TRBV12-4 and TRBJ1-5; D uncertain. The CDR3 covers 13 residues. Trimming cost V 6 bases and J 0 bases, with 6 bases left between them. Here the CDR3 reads CASRLYSNQPQHF. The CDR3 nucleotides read TGTGCCAGCAGGCTCTATAGCAATCAGCCCCAGCATTTT.

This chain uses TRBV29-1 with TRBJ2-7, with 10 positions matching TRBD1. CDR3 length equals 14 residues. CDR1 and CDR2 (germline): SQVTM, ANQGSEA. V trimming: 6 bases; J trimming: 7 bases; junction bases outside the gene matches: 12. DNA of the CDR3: TGCAGCGTCGGCACCGGGACAGGGGTTGGTGAGCAGTACTTC. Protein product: CSVGTGTGVGEQYF.